One and the same sample provided the 26 T cell receptor beta chains below, sequenced in a study of T cells in localized non-small cell lung cancer. This table comes from immunoSEQ multiplex PCR, and its TCRdb copy is limited to in-frame clones, with some not included. This table has tens of thousands of clones, roughly four fifths appearing once. Source: peripheral blood, taken before any cancer treatment. All receptors derive from a female donor over 55 with stage I lung adenocarcinoma.

This rearrangement joins TRBV2 to TRBJ2-4; maybe TRBD1 (6 bases). CDR1 is SNHLY, CDR2 FYNNEI, per germline. V dropped 7 bases and J dropped 2 bases, with 24 bases sitting between them. This CDR3 is built from 18 residues. CDR3 residues: CASTHRGPGDHTKNIQYF. The CDR3 nucleotides read TGTGCCAGCACTCACCGAGGGCCAGGGGATCACACCAAAAACATTCAGTACTTC.

The chain is built from TRBV27 and TRBJ1-1; no firm D call. V shed 6 bases and J shed 6 bases, with 17 bases lying between them. The germline V gene encodes CDR1 MNHEY and CDR2 SMNVEV (reference sequence). The CDR3 has 14 residues. The CDR3 DNA is TGTGCCAGCAGCCCCCGGCGACTAGCGTCTGAAGCTTTCTTT. It codes for CASSPRRLASEAFF.

This CDR3 reads CASSVMGNEQYF. The CDR3 DNA is TGTGCCAGCAGTGTTATGGGGAACGAGCAGTACTTC. The chain joins TRBV2 to TRBJ2-7; D not resolved. The CDR3 is 12 residues long. Per the germline V gene, CDR1 is SNHLY and CDR2 is FYNNEI. Trimming cost V 4 bases and J 5 bases, with 9 bases left between them.

The chain joins TRBV4-1 to TRBJ2-1; no clear D. The length of the CDR3 is 15 residues. Trimming shortened V by 1 base and J by 1 base, and 8 bases separated the two germline ends. Germline V gene sequence: CDR1 MGHRA, CDR2 YSYEKL. CDR3 in amino acids: CASSQGLISYNEQFF. As DNA, the CDR3 is TGCGCCAGCAGCCAAGGACTGATATCCTACAATGAGCAGTTCTTC.

This chain joins TRBV4-2 and TRBJ2-1; tentatively, D is TRBD2 (6 bases). Germline V gives CDR1 LGHNA, CDR2 YNFKEQ. CDR3 length equals 16 residues. The V end lost 0 bases, the J end lost 9 bases, and 18 bases lay between the germline ends. The DNA of the CDR3 is TGTGCCAGCAGCCAAGATGTCGGGCGGGGATTGGGTGAGCAGTTCTTC. Protein product: CASSQDVGRGLGEQFF.

This clone showed up just a few times. The chain employs TRBV19 and TRBJ1-1; D remains unclear. Trimming left V 4 bases short and J 1 base short, with 10 bases between. Germline CDR1 is LNHDA and CDR2 is SQIVND (reference sequence). CDR3 size: 14 residues. The CDR3 is CASSNLGGNTEAFF. As DNA, the CDR3 is TGTGCCAGTAGTAATCTGGGAGGGAACACTGAAGCTTTCTTT.

The gene calls are TRBV6-1 and TRBJ2-4, with D possibly matching TRBD2 (5 bases). CDR3 length: 15 amino acids. CDR1 and CDR2 (germline): MNHNS, SASEGT. Trimming took 5 bases from V and 5 from J, leaving 16 bases between them. CDR3 DNA sequence: TGTGCCAGCAGTAATAGTCGGCTGCGGGAAAACATTCAGTACTTC. Translated, it gives CASSNSRLRENIQYF.

This chain's CDR3 is CASSLLQRGKAFF. In DNA form, the CDR3 reads TGTGCCAGCAGCCTCCTTCAGAGGGGAAAAGCTTTCTTT. The genes are TRBV6-5 and TRBJ1-1; maybe TRBD1 (5 bases). The CDR3 runs 13 residues. Germline V CDR1 and CDR2: MNHEY, SVGAGI. Trimming pared 6 bases from V and 9 bases from J, leaving 17 bases between.

The rearrangement uses TRBV7-6 and TRBJ1-3, with D perhaps matching TRBD1 (6 bases). The V gene's germline CDR1 is SGHVS and CDR2 FNYEAQ. The CDR3 runs to 13 residues. Trimming pared 1 base from V and 7 bases from J, leaving 8 bases between. The CDR3 region is CASSLGQGNTIYF. CDR3 coding DNA: TGTGCCAGCAGCTTAGGGCAGGGGAACACCATATATTTT. Combining the CDR3 with reference TRBV7-6 and TRBJ1-3 gives the whole variable domain GAGVSQSPRYKVTKRGQDVALRCDPISGHVSLYWYRQALGQGPEFLTYFNYEAQQDKSGLPNDRFSAERPEGSISTLTIQRTEQRDSAMYRCASSLGQGNTIYFGEGSWLTVV.

The V call is TRBV10-1, the J call TRBJ2-1, with D unresolved. With 4 bases removed from V and 5 bases from J, the gap between germline ends came to 9 bases. CDR1 is WNHNN and CDR2 is SYGVQD in the germline V gene (reference sequence). The CDR3 runs to 13 residues. The CDR3 sequence is CASSVRENNEQFF. In DNA form, the CDR3 reads TGCGCCAGCAGTGTAAGGGAAAACAATGAGCAGTTCTTC.

This clone was detected only once. The chain joins TRBV7-9 to TRBJ1-2, with D uncertain. With 2 bases removed from V and 4 bases from J, the gap between germline ends came to 17 bases. Germline V CDR1 and CDR2: SEHNR, FQNEAQ (reference sequence). The CDR3 runs 16 residues. CDR3 DNA: TGTGCCAGCAGCTTACGGAACCCCGAAGAGGGCTATGGCTACACCTTC. Translating gives CASSLRNPEEGYGYTF. The variable domain in full, completed from reference TRBV7-9 and TRBJ1-2, reads DTGVSQNPRHKITKRGQNVTFRCDPISEHNRLYWYRQTLGQGPEFLTYFQNEAQLEKSRLLSDRFSAERPKGSFSTLEIQRTEQGDSAMYLCASSLRNPEEGYGYTFGSGTRLTVV.

V gene TRBV21-1 combines with J gene TRBJ1-2. TRBV21-1 corresponds to a pseudogene. The CDR3 runs 12 residues. CDR3 sequence: CASSKVKSGYTF. The CDR3 DNA sequence: TGTGCCAGCAGCAAAGTTAAAAGTGGCTACACCTTC.

CDR3 in amino acids: CASSERTEKQYF. CDR3 nucleotides: TGCGCCAGCAGTGAACGGACAGAGAAGCAGTATTTT. The chain combines TRBV10-1 with TRBJ2-3; possible D gene TRBD1, 6 bases. Germline V gene lookup returns CDR1 WNHNN and CDR2 SYGVQD (reference sequence). This CDR3 contains 12 residues. Trimming cost V 3 bases and J 11 bases, with 12 bases left between them.

The V and J genes are TRBV18 and TRBJ1-1; D unresolved. Germline CDR1 and CDR2: KGHSH and LQKENI. CDR3 length equals 13 residues. The V gene lost 2 bases and the J gene lost 0 bases, with 4 bases spanning the gap. As DNA, the CDR3 is TGTGCCAGCTCACCAGGCATGAACACTGAAGCTTTCTTT. Translated, it gives CASSPGMNTEAFF. The complete variable domain, with remaining parts taken from reference TRBV18 and TRBJ1-1, reads NAGVMQNPRHLVRRRGQEARLRCSPMKGHSHVYWYRQLPEEGLKFMVYLQKENIIDESGMPKERFSAEFPKEGPSILRIQQVVRGDSAAYFCASSPGMNTEAFFGQGTRLTVV.

This clone was seen only once. The chain links TRBV11-1 to TRBJ2-5; 11 nucleotides agree with TRBD2. This CDR3 is built from 16 residues. V shed 5 bases, J shed 5 bases, and the junction held 10 bases outside the gene matches. Germline V gene data show CDR1 as SGHAT and CDR2 as FQDESV (reference sequence). The CDR3 loop reads CASSPSGLAARETQYF. The CDR3 region has the DNA TGTGCCAGCAGCCCGTCGGGACTAGCGGCAAGGGAGACCCAGTACTTC.

The rearrangement links TRBV7-9 to TRBJ1-4; tentatively, D is TRBD1 (5 bases). The CDR3 has 12 amino acids. V lost 11 bases and J lost 7, with 14 bases in between. CDR1 and CDR2 from the germline V gene are SEHNR and FQNEAQ (reference sequence). The CDR3 region is CAVDQGSEKLFF. CDR3 nucleotides: TGTGCCGTCGATCAGGGAAGTGAAAAACTGTTTTTT.

V usage is TRBV5-1 and J usage is TRBJ1-4; 10 bases agree with TRBD1. The germline gives CDR1 SGHRS, CDR2 YFSETQ. J lost 2 bases, V lost 4 bases, and 8 bases had no gene match. This CDR3 is built from 17 residues. CDR3 protein: CASSIPTGGGTNEKLFF. The CDR3 DNA sequence: TGCGCCAGCAGCATACCGACAGGGGGCGGCACTAATGAAAAACTGTTTTTT.

This clone was seen more than once but under ten times. The genes are TRBV30 and TRBJ1-1, with 7 nucleotides matching TRBD1. Per the germline V gene, CDR1 is GTSNPN and CDR2 is SVGIG (reference sequence). V trimming: 3 bases; J trimming: 0 bases; junction bases outside the gene matches: 10. The CDR3 length is 16 residues. The CDR3 bases are TGTGCCTGGAGAACCGGGACAGAGGGCATGAACACTGAAGCTTTCTTT. Translation gives CAWRTGTEGMNTEAFF. The full variable domain, in which reference TRBV30 and TRBJ1-1 provide the parts outside the CDR3, is SQTIHQWPATLVQPVGSPLSLECTVEGTSNPNLYWYRQAAGRGLQLLFYSVGIGQISSEVPQNLSASRPQDRQFILSSKKLLLSDSGFYLCAWRTGTEGMNTEAFFGQGTRLTVV.

This chain connects TRBV10-1 to TRBJ1-5; a weak D match, TRBD1 (6 bases). The V end lost 3 bases, the J end lost 4 bases, and 22 bases lay between the germline ends. Per the germline V gene, CDR1 is WNHNN and CDR2 is SYGVQD (reference sequence). The length of the CDR3 is 18 residues. The CDR3 reads CASSDRSSGGGWNQPQHF. For the CDR3, the DNA is TGCGCCAGCAGTGATCGGTCTAGTGGAGGGGGTTGGAATCAGCCCCAGCATTTT.

The chain recombines TRBV4-1 with TRBJ1-2, with 8 bases matching TRBD1. V trimming: 0 bases; J trimming: 1 base; junction bases outside the gene matches: 7. Germline CDR1 reads MGHRA; CDR2 reads YSYEKL. This CDR3 has 17 residues. In nucleotides, the CDR3 is TGCGCCAGCAGCCAAGACGCCTGGACAGGGAGTAACTATGGCTACACCTTC. This encodes CASSQDAWTGSNYGYTF.

The chain combines TRBV5-1 with TRBJ1-2; the D gene is possibly TRBD1 (5 bases). Germline-derived CDR1 and CDR2 are SGHRS and YFSETQ. Trimming left V 4 bases short and J 8 bases short, with 27 bases between. This CDR3 comprises 17 residues. CDR3 DNA sequence: TGCGCCAGCAGCCTTACCGGGACGTTAACCGCCCACGGGGGCTACACCTTC. Its translation: CASSLTGTLTAHGGYTF.

CDR3 sequence (DNA): TGTGCCAGGTTACATCTAGCGGGGGGAATTTTGGTTGAGCAGTTCTTC. Its protein product is CARLHLAGGILVEQFF. The J gene is TRBJ2-1, the V gene TRBV19, with TRBD2 matching over 11 bases. CDR3 length equals 16 residues. CDR1 is LNHDA and CDR2 is SQIVND in the germline V gene (reference sequence). The ends lost 9 bases at V and 9 bases at J; junction bases unmatched: 16.

The chain joins TRBV5-6 to TRBJ1-2; TRBD1 might be the D (5 bases). Germline V gene data show CDR1 as SGHDT and CDR2 as YYEEEE. Trimming cost V 4 bases and J 4 bases, with 14 bases left between them. The CDR3 runs to 14 residues. The DNA of the CDR3 is TGTGCCAGCAGCGGGACGTATTTCCCCTATGGCTACACCTTC. The encoded protein is CASSGTYFPYGYTF.

On this clone itself: Mismatch with germline at one junction end may stem from a read error. Other DNA sequences within the sample encode an identical CDR3. This chain joins TRBV6-1 and TRBJ1-2; D not certain. The CDR3 is 11 residues long. In germline, CDR1 is MNHNS, CDR2 SASEGT. DNA of the CDR3: TGCGCCAGCACCTTGAACCATGGCTACACCTTC. Protein product: CASTLNHGYTF.

The chain joins TRBV4-1 to TRBJ2-7; TRBD1 might be the D (5 bases). This CDR3 is built from 12 residues. V was shortened by 2 bases and J by 4 bases, with 6 bases between the two germline ends. Germline V CDR1 and CDR2: MGHRA, YSYEKL. In DNA form, the CDR3 reads TGCGCCAGCAGCCAACAGGGTTACGAGCAGTACTTC. Its protein is CASSQQGYEQYF.

The CDR3, as DNA: TGTGCCAGCAGCTTCCTAGGGGACCCCTACGAGCAGTACTTC. The encoded protein is CASSFLGDPYEQYF. The chain is built from TRBV7-9 and TRBJ2-7; D tentatively fits TRBD1 or TRBD2 (5 bases each). Trimming removed 3 bases at V and 2 bases at J, with 11 bases between. This CDR3 contains 14 residues. CDR1 is SEHNR and CDR2 is FQNEAQ in the germline V gene (reference sequence).